This T cell receptor (beta chain) derives from a study of neoadjuvant anti-PD-1 for oral cavity cancer. Study in general: Nivolumab at 3 mg/kg was mostly given biweekly, three to four doses, pre-surgery. Patients without progression received a fourth nivolumab dose around day 43, then surgical resection on days 50-56.

PBMC libraries mostly used approximately 0.5 ug of input genomic DNA, with six replicates per sample. TCRdb keeps only in-frame clones here, not all; method: immunoSEQ multiplex PCR. Among 30,000 to 35,000 clones listed, more than 75% were seen once. V lost 5 bases and J lost 2, with 9 bases in between. Germline values: CDR1 SQVTM, CDR2 ANQGSEA. CDR3 length equals 12 residues. V and J are TRBV29-1 and TRBJ2-5; a weak D match, TRBD1 (5 bases). The input for sequencing was PBMCs, taken before nivolumab (anti-PD-1) treatment. This TCR came from a person aged 35-79 years with oral cavity squamous cell carcinoma. CDR3 sequence reads: CSVSDRQETQYF. CDR3 sequence (DNA): TGCAGCGTTAGCGACAGACAAGAGACCCAGTACTTC.